The rows below give T cell receptor beta chains drawn from one sample of a study of T cell responses to AZD1222 COVID-19 vaccine. TCRdb's copy holds only in-frame clones and misses some; the assay was immunoSEQ multiplex PCR. The top ten hold less than 6.5% of the sample, which has approximately 130,000 clones, roughly 89% seen once. The specimen comprised peripheral blood, sampled on day 0 of AZD1222 vaccination. The receptors were sampled from an adult in good health. Both conserved end residues are part of each CDR3. Each record gives: D gene, clone size, J gene, V gene, CDR3 protein, CDR3 DNA. D genes are given only for firm matches. Only some rows state a clone size, as once, few, many or a class for expanded clones.

>-|-|TRBJ1-1|TRBV15
CATSREGKGPAFF
TGTGCCACCAGCAGAGAGGGCAAGGGGCCGGCTTTCTTT
>-|-|TRBJ1-2|TRBV19
CASSMGGFSLSGYTF
TGTGCCAGTAGTATGGGAGGGTTTAGTCTCAGCGGCTACACCTTC
>TRBD2|-|TRBJ2-1|TRBV15
CATSRGSGGRAYNEQFF
TGTGCCACCAGCAGAGGATCGGGCGGGAGAGCCTACAATGAGCAGTTCTTC
>-|once|TRBJ2-1|TRBV6-5
CASISAVGHNEQFF
TGTGCCAGCATCTCAGCGGTAGGGCACAATGAGCAGTTCTTC
>TRBD1|once|TRBJ1-1|TRBV25-1
CAYNRGYTEAFF
TGTGCCTATAACAGGGGATACACTGAAGCTTTCTTT
>-|-|TRBJ1-2|TRBV2
CASIGTRGRVSNYGYTF
TGTGCCAGCATCGGAACCCGGGGCAGGGTATCCAACTATGGCTACACCTTC
>-|-|TRBJ1-4|TRBV27
CASKGLGRNEKLFF
TGTGCCAGCAAGGGTCTGGGCCGTAATGAAAAACTGTTTTTT
>-|-|TRBJ2-7|TRBV5-1
CASSLESADYEQYF
TGCGCCAGCAGCTTGGAATCGGCAGACTACGAGCAGTACTTC
>TRBD1|-|TRBJ1-2|TRBV6-5
CASWATGGANYGYTF
TGTGCCAGCTGGGCGACAGGGGGAGCTAACTATGGCTACACCTTC
>-|-|TRBJ2-7|TRBV6-5
CASSLGGSSYEQYF
TGTGCCAGCAGTTTAGGCGGAAGCTCCTACGAGCAGTACTTC
>-|few|TRBJ2-1|TRBV30
CAWSVSGNEQFF
TGTGCCTGGAGTGTCAGTGGGAATGAGCAGTTCTTC
>-|once|TRBJ1-3|TRBV30
CAWRANSGNTIYF
TGTGCCTGGAGAGCGAACTCTGGAAACACCATATATTTT
>-|-|TRBJ1-5|TRBV6-5
CASSGRTLGQPQHF
TGTGCCAGCAGCGGGAGGACTCTGGGTCAGCCCCAGCATTTT
>TRBD1|-|TRBJ2-1|TRBV7-2
CASSSRDRVSNEQFF
TGTGCCAGCAGCTCGCGGGACAGGGTGAGCAATGAGCAGTTCTTC
>-|-|TRBJ1-2|TRBV6-5
CASRISGASNYGYTF
TGTGCCAGCAGGATAAGCGGAGCTTCTAACTATGGCTACACCTTC
>TRBD1|-|TRBJ2-7|TRBV7-9
CASSLPGQGLPQYF
TGTGCCAGCAGCTTACCAGGACAGGGCCTCCCTCAGTACTTC
>TRBD1|-|TRBJ2-7|TRBV19
CASSPSGTGTYEQYF
TGTGCCAGTAGCCCTTCCGGGACAGGGACCTACGAGCAGTACTTC
>-|few|TRBJ1-4|TRBV7-9
CASSTFDRFNEKLFF
TGTGCCAGCAGCACATTTGACAGGTTTAATGAAAAACTGTTTTTT
>-|-|TRBJ1-5|TRBV7-2
CASSLAGDQPQHF
TGTGCCAGCAGCTTAGCAGGGGATCAGCCCCAGCATTTT
>-|-|TRBJ2-7|TRBV6-5
CASSISYEQYF
TGTGCCAGCTCCATAAGCTACGAGCAGTACTTC
>TRBD1|few|TRBJ1-1|TRBV2
CASRFFQGALVAEAFF
TGTGCCAGCCGATTTTTTCAGGGGGCGTTAGTCGCTGAAGCTTTCTTT
>-|-|TRBJ2-2|TRBV5-4
CASSSRSPWDTGELFF
TGTGCCAGCAGCTCTAGATCCCCGTGGGACACCGGGGAGCTGTTTTTT
>TRBD1|once|TRBJ1-1|TRBV29-1
CSVDRTGASNTEAFF
TGCAGCGTTGATAGGACAGGGGCTTCGAACACTGAAGCTTTCTTT
>-|-|TRBJ2-2|TRBV11-1
CASSSRDSTSGELFF
TGTGCCAGCAGCTCGCGGGACAGTACTAGCGGGGAGCTGTTTTTT
>TRBD1|-|TRBJ1-6|TRBV5-1
CASSLTGAGGSPLHF
TGCGCCAGCAGCTTGACAGGGGCTGGCGGTTCACCCCTCCACTTT
>-|-|TRBJ1-2|TRBV28
CASRTRETQGFYGYTF
TGTGCCAGCAGGACGAGGGAGACGCAAGGATTCTATGGCTACACCTTC
>TRBD2|-|TRBJ2-2|TRBV19
CASSTGLAGAGYTGELFF
TGTGCCAGTAGTACGGGACTAGCGGGAGCAGGTTACACCGGGGAGCTGTTTTTT
>TRBD2|-|TRBJ2-7|TRBV28
CASSSGRGYEQYF
TGTGCCAGCAGTTCCGGGAGGGGTTACGAGCAGTACTTC
>TRBD2|-|TRBJ2-7|TRBV28
CASSSAGGPLEQYF
TGTGCCAGCAGTTCCGCGGGAGGGCCTCTAGAGCAGTACTTC
>-|once|TRBJ2-7|TRBV5-6
CASSLLGQAYEQYF
TGTGCCAGCAGCTTGTTGGGACAAGCCTACGAGCAGTACTTC
>-|-|TRBJ2-1|TRBV5-6
CASSLGWGYNEQFF
TGTGCCAGCAGCTTGGGATGGGGCTACAATGAGCAGTTCTTC
>-|once|TRBJ2-7|TRBV7-9
CASSSRDLSIQGGEQYF
TGTGCCAGCAGCTCCAGAGATCTCTCGATACAGGGAGGCGAGCAGTACTTC
>-|-|TRBJ2-7|TRBV19
CASRIPGFSYEQYF
TGTGCCAGTAGGATCCCGGGTTTTTCCTACGAGCAGTACTTC
>-|-|TRBJ1-1|TRBV7-9
CASRLERSEAFF
TGTGCCAGCAGACTAGAAAGATCTGAAGCTTTCTTT
>-|few|TRBJ2-7|TRBV25-1
CASSSRGGSGSLPYEQYF
TGTGCCAGCAGTTCCCGTGGAGGGTCTGGCTCCCTTCCCTACGAGCAGTACTTC
>-|-|TRBJ2-5|TRBV2
CASSDQHPLGMETQYF
TGTGCCAGCAGTGACCAGCACCCCCTCGGAATGGAGACCCAGTACTTC
>TRBD2|-|TRBJ2-2|TRBV7-2
CASSPHWTSGRRDTGELFF
TGTGCCAGCAGTCCACACTGGACTAGCGGGAGGAGGGACACCGGGGAGCTGTTTTTT
>TRBD1|-|TRBJ2-1|TRBV5-1
CASSVGGTGGNEQFF
TGCGCCAGCAGTGTGGGAGGGACAGGGGGCAATGAGCAGTTCTTC
>-|many|TRBJ1-6|TRBV11-2
CASSSKTDSYNSPLHF
TGTGCCAGCAGCTCAAAGACAGACTCCTATAATTCACCCCTCCACTTT
>-|-|TRBJ1-1|TRBV7-9
CASSLPAGDTEAFF
TGTGCCAGCAGCTTGCCGGCGGGGGACACTGAAGCTTTCTTT
>TRBD1|few|TRBJ1-5|TRBV27
CASSRTAGTGINQPQHF
TGTGCCAGCAGTCGTACCGCCGGGACAGGGATCAATCAGCCCCAGCATTTT
>TRBD1|few|TRBJ1-5|TRBV19
CASSYMTGNQPQHF
TGTGCCAGTAGTTATATGACAGGGAATCAGCCCCAGCATTTT